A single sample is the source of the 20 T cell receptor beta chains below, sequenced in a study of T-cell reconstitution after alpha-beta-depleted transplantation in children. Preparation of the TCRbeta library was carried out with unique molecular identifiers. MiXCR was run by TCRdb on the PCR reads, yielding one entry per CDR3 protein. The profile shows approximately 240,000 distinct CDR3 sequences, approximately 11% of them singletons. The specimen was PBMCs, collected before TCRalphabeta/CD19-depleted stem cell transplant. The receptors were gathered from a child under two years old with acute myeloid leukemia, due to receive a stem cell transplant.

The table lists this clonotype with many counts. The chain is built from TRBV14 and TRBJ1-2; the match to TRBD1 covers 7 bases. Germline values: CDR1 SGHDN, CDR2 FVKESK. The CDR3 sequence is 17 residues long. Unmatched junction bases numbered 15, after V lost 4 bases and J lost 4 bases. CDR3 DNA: TGTGCCAGCAGCCCCCGGGAGGACAGGCGGACAGGCTATGGCTACACCTTC. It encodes CASSPREDRRTGYGYTF.

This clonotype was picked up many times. This CDR3 reads CASSYNRVTYEQYF. CDR3 DNA sequence: TGTGCCAGCAGTTACAACAGGGTGACCTACGAGCAGTACTTC. V is TRBV6-5 and J is TRBJ2-7; the D gene is possibly TRBD1 (6 bases). Germline V gives CDR1 MNHEY, CDR2 SVGAGI. Trimming shortened V by 2 bases and J by 2 bases, and 10 bases separated the two germline ends. The length of the CDR3 is 14 residues.

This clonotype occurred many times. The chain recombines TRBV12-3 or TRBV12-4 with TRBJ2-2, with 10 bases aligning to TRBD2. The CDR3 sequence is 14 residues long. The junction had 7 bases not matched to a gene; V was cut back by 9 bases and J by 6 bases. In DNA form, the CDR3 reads TGTGCCAGTTCAGCGGGGGGGTATTCCGGGGAGCTGTTTTTT. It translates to CASSAGGYSGELFF.

CDR3 coding DNA: TGCAGTGCCCTCAGGCCTAGCGGCGCCTACAATGAGCAGTTCTTC. This translates into CSALRPSGAYNEQFF. The chain combines TRBV20-1 with TRBJ2-1; 7 bases align to TRBD2. V trimming: 6 bases; J trimming: 2 bases; junction bases outside the gene matches: 10. The CDR3 is 15 amino acids. Looked up from germline, CDR1 is DFQATT and CDR2 is SNEGSKA (reference sequence).

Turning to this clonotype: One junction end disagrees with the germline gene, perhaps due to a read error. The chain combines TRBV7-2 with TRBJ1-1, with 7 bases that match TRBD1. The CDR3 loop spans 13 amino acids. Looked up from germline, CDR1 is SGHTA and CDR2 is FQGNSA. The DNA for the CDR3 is TGTGCCAGCAGCCCATCGACAGGGACTGAAGCTCTCTTT. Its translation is CASSPSTGTEALF.

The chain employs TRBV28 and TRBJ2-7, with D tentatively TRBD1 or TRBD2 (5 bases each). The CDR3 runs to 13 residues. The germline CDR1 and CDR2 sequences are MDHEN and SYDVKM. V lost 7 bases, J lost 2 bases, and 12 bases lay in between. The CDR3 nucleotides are TGTGCCAGCATTTCCCGGGGCGCCTACGAGCAGTACTTC. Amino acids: CASISRGAYEQYF.

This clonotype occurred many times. DNA of the CDR3: TGTGCCATCAGTGACGGCAGGGGGTCTGGAAACACCATATATTTT. Residues: CAISDGRGSGNTIYF. The chain joins TRBV10-3 to TRBJ1-3; 7 nucleotides line up with TRBD1. There are 15 residues in the CDR3. With V trimmed by 3 bases and J by 1 base, 3 bases remained unmatched. Looked up from germline, CDR1 is ENHRY and CDR2 is SYGVKD.

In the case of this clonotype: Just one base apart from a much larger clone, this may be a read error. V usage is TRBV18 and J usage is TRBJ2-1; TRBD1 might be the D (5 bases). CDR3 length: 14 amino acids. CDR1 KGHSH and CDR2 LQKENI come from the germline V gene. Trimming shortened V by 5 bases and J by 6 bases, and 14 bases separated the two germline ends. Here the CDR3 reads CASSAAGPGNEQFF. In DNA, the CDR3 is TGTGCCAGCTCAGCGGCAGGGCCCGGCAATGAGCAGTTCTTC.

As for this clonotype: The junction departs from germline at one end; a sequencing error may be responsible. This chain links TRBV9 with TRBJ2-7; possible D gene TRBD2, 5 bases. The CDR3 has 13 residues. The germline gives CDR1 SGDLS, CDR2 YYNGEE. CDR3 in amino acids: CASNVASSYEQYF. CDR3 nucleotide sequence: TGTGCCAGCAACGTAGCGTCCTCCTACGAGCAGTACTTC. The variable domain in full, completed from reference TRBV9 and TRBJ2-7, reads DSGVTQTPKHLITATGQRVTLRCSPRSGDLSVYWYQQSLDQGLQFLIQYYNGEERAKGNILERFSAQQFPDLHSELNLSSLELGDSALYFCASNVASSYEQYFGPGTRLTVT.

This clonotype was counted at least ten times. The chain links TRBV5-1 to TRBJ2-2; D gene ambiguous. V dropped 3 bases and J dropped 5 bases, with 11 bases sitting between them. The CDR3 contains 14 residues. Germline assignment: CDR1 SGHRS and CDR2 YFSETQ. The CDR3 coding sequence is TGCGCCAGCAGCTCAATTGTCGGGACCGGGGAGCTGTTTTTT. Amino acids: CASSSIVGTGELFF.

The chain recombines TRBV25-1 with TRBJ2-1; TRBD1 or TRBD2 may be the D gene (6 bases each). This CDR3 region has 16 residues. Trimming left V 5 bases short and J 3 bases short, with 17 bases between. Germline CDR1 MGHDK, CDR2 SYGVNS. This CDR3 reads CASSQTGAGYYNEQFF. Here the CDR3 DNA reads TGTGCCAGCAGTCAAACGGGGGCCGGATACTACAATGAGCAGTTCTTC. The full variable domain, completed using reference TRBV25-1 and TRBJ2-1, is EADIYQTPRYLVIGTGKKITLECSQTMGHDKMYWYQQDPGMELHLIHYSYGVNSTEKGDLSSESTVSRIRTEHFPLTLESARPSHTSQYLCASSQTGAGYYNEQFFGPGTRLTVL.

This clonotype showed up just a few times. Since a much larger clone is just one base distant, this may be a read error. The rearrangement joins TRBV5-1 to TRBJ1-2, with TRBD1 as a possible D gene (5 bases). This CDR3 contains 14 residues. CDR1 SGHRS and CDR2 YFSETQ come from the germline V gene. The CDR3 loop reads CASSGGGQGSGYPF. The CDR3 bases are TGCGCCAGCAGCGGCGGTGGGCAGGGAAGTGGCTACCCCTTC.

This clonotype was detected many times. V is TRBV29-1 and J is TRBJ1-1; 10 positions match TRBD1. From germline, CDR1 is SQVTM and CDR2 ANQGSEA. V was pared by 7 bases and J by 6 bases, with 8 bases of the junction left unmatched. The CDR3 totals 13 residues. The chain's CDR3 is CSAGRQGAAEAFF. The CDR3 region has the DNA TGCAGCGCAGGTAGACAGGGGGCAGCTGAAGCTTTCTTT. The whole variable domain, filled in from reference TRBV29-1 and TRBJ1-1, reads SAVISQKPSRDICQRGTSLTIQCQVDSQVTMMFWYRQQPGQSLTLIATANQGSEATYESGFVIDKFPISRPNLTFSTLTVSNMSPEDSSIYLCSAGRQGAAEAFFGQGTRLTVV.

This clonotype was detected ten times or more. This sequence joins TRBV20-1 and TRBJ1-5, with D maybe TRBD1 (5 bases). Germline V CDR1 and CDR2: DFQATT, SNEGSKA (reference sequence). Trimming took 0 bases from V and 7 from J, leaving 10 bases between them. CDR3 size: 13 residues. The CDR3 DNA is TGCAGTGCTAGAGAAAGCGGGGCACAGCCCCAGCATTTT. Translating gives CSARESGAQPQHF.

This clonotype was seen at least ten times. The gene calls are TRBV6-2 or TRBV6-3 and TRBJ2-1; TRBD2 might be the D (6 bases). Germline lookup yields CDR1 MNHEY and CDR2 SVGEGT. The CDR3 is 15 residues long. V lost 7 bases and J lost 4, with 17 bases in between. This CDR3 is CASTLARTSYNEQFF. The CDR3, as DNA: TGTGCCAGCACCCTAGCGAGAACTTCTTACAATGAGCAGTTCTTC.

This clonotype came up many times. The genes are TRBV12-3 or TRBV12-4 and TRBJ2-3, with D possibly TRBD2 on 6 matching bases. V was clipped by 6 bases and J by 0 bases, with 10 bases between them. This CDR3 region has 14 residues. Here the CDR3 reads CASRISGSTDTQYF. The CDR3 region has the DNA TGTGCCAGCAGGATCAGCGGGAGCACAGATACGCAGTATTTT.

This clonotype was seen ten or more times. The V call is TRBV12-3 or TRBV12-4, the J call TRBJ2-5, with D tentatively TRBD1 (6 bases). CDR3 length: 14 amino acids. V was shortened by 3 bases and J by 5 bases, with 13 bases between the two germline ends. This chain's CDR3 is CASSLTGGSETQYF. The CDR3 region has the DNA TGTGCCAGCAGTTTGACAGGAGGTAGCGAGACCCAGTACTTC.

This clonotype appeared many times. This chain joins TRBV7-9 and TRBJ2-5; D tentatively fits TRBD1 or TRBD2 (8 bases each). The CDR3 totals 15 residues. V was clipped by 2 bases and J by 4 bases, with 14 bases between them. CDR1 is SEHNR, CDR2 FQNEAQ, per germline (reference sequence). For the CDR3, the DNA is TGTGCCAGCAGCTTACAGCGGGGGACAGGAGAGACCCAGTACTTC. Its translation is CASSLQRGTGETQYF.

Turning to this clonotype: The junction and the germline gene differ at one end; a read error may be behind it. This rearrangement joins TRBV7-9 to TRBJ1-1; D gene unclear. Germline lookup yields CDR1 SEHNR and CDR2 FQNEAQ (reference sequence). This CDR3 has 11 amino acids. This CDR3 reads CASSSNSEAFF. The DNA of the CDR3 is TGTGCCAGCAGCTCGAACTCTGAAGCTTTCTTT.

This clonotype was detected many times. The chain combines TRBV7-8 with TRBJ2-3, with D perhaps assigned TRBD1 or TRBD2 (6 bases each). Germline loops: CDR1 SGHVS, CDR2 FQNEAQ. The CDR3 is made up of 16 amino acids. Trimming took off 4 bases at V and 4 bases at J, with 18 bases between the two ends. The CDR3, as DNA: TGTGCCAGCAGCTCAACAGGGACTCATCGGGCAGATACGCAGTATTTT. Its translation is CASSSTGTHRADTQYF.